The clone carrying this TCR beta chain appeared a few times. This CDR3 region has 22 residues. V dropped 7 bases and J dropped 0; count of bases not matched to a gene: 21. CDR1 is SQVTM, CDR2 ANQGSEA, per germline. For TCRbeta, the library was prepared with unique molecular identifiers. MiXCR was run by TCRdb on the PCR reads, yielding one entry per CDR3 protein. This table has more than 150,000 distinct CDR3 sequences, roughly 14% appearing once. This record comes from a study of T-cell reconstitution after alpha-beta-depleted transplantation in children. Sequencing used PBMCs from the stem cell graft donor, obtained from the stem cell graft. The chain links TRBV29-1 to TRBJ2-1, with TRBD2 matching over 16 bases. The TCR sequence derives from a human donor who donated a stem cell graft to a child with acute lymphoblastic leukemia. In DNA form, the CDR3 reads TGCAGCGCCGGGACTAGCGGGAGGGCCGAGAGGTTCTCCCCCATCTCCTACAATGAGCAGTTCTTC. Encoded protein: CSAGTSGRAERFSPISYNEQFF.